The 9 T cell receptor beta chains below were found in one sample sequenced in a study of Graves' ophthalmopathy and Graves' hyperthyroidism. Amplification from RNA transcripts yielded the TCR beta CDR3 regions. Second-round multiplex PCR came after first-round RT-PCR with HTBI primers. TCRdb independently ran MiXCR on the multiplex PCR reads; one entry per CDR3 protein. Of over a million distinct CDR3 sequences listed, about 40% are singletons. The sequenced material came from peripheral blood or thyroid tissue (not recorded which). Receptors originate from an adult man with Graves' hyperthyroidism.

The sample holds many counts of this clonotype. The chain joins TRBV10-3 to TRBJ2-5; TRBD2 matches at 7 bases. Trimming cost V 4 bases and J 2 bases; bases outside gene matches: 7. Germline CDR1 and CDR2: ENHRY and SYGVKD. CDR3 size: 15 residues. CDR3 DNA sequence: TGTGCCATCAGTGGGGAGGGGATGAGGCAAGAGACCCAGTACTTC. Amino acid sequence: CAISGEGMRQETQYF.

The chain combines TRBV25-1 with TRBJ1-6; D is possibly TRBD1 (6 bases). In germline, CDR1 is MGHDK, CDR2 SYGVNS. This CDR3 has 15 residues. The V end lost 5 bases, the J end lost 10 bases, and 18 bases lay between the germline ends. The DNA for the CDR3 is TGTGCCAGCAGTAGATTGACAGGTTTCAGCTCACCCCTCCACTTT. This codes for CASSRLTGFSSPLHF.

This clonotype appeared once. The chain carries TRBV25-1 and TRBJ2-1; D possibly uses TRBD1 or TRBD2 (5 bases each). CDR3 length: 12 amino acids. The germline V and J ends were trimmed by 4 bases and 10 bases, with 11 bases remaining between them. The V gene's germline CDR1 is MGHDK and CDR2 SYGVNS. Written as DNA, the CDR3 is TGTGCCAGCAGTGCCCGAGGGGAGGAGCAGTTCTTC. This encodes CASSARGEEQFF.

The V gene is TRBV25-1, the J gene TRBJ1-6; weak D call: TRBD1 (6 bases). V lost 1 base, J lost 8 bases, and 12 bases lay in between. CDR3 size: 15 residues. Germline values: CDR1 MGHDK, CDR2 SYGVNS. CDR3 protein: CASSEFPGGYSPLHF. CDR3 sequence (DNA): TGTGCCAGCAGTGAATTCCCGGGGGGCTATTCACCCCTCCACTTT. The variable domain in full, with the rest retrieved from reference TRBV25-1 and TRBJ1-6, is EADIYQTPRYLVIGTGKKITLECSQTMGHDKMYWYQQDPGMELHLIHYSYGVNSTEKGDLSSESTVSRIRTEHFPLTLESARPSHTSQYLCASSEFPGGYSPLHFGNGTRLTVT.

This clonotype showed up just a few times. The genes are TRBV9 and TRBJ2-2; D gene unclear. The CDR3 covers 19 residues. Germline-derived CDR1 and CDR2 are SGDLS and YYNGEE. Trimming took 0 bases from V and 0 from J, leaving 18 bases between them. The CDR3 loop reads CASSVAPLGVVTNTGELFF. CDR3 bases: TGTGCCAGCAGCGTAGCCCCCCTGGGTGTTGTTACGAACACCGGGGAGCTGTTTTTT.

V and J are TRBV20-1 and TRBJ2-5, with a possible D match to TRBD1 (5 bases). Looked up from germline, CDR1 is DFQATT and CDR2 is SNEGSKA (reference sequence). This CDR3 contains 11 residues. V dropped 7 bases and J dropped 4 bases, with 10 bases sitting between them. The CDR3 bases are TGCAGTGGAAGGGGTGTAGAGACCCAGTACTTC. Protein sequence: CSGRGVETQYF.

This clonotype came up many times. The chain links TRBV7-8 to TRBJ1-5; D not certain. Looked up from germline, CDR1 is SGHVS and CDR2 is FQNEAQ. The CDR3 has 17 residues. Trimming cost V 1 base and J 2 bases, with 15 bases left between them. The DNA for the CDR3 is TGTGCCAGCAGCTTAGTTTCCACCCTGGGTGGCAATCAGCCCCAGCATTTT. Translating it yields CASSLVSTLGGNQPQHF.

This chain connects TRBV19 to TRBJ1-2, with TRBD1 identical over 7 bases. V gave up 3 bases and J gave up 5 bases; unmatched junction bases: 3. Germline V lookup: CDR1 LNHDA, CDR2 SQIVND (reference sequence). This CDR3 has 13 amino acids. As DNA, the CDR3 is TGTGCCAGTAGTATCCGGGACAGTTATGGCTACACCTTC. Translation: CASSIRDSYGYTF.

On this clonotype: This sequence may be a read error, since a much larger clone differs from it by one base. The V and J genes are TRBV5-6 and TRBJ2-5; TRBD2 aligns across 8 bases. CDR1 and CDR2 from the germline V gene are SGHDT and YYEEEE. The CDR3 has 14 residues. CDR3 residues: CVSSPTLAEETQYF. The CDR3 coding sequence is TGTGTCAGCAGCCCTACACTAGCGGAAGAGACCCAGTACTTC. Using reference TRBV5-6 and TRBJ2-5 for the parts outside the CDR3, the full variable domain is DAGVTQSPTHLIKTRGQQVTLRCSPKSGHDTVSWYQQALGQGPQFIFQYYEEEERQRGNFPDRFSGHQFPNYSSELNVNALLLGDSALYLCVSSPTLAEETQYFGPGTRLLVL.